This passage covers 29 T cell receptor beta chains from one sample sequenced in a study of T-cell memory formation after mild COVID-19. TCRdb independently ran MiXCR on the 5' RACE reads; one entry per CDR3 protein. This sample has 110,000 to 150,000 distinct CDR3 sequences, with roughly 24% found just once. Sequencing was carried out using PBMCs or a T cell subset sorted from them (not recorded which). These receptor sequences come from an adult woman who had mild COVID-19 (a few samples of this study predate the infection). Cell type and time point are not known.

This clonotype was seen only a few times. The CDR3 sequence is CASSLVTGMDEQYF. The CDR3, as DNA: TGTGCCAGCAGCTTAGTCACAGGGATGGACGAGCAGTACTTC. The chain combines TRBV7-9 with TRBJ2-7; D perhaps matches TRBD1 (6 bases). Between the trimmed V and J ends, which lost 1 base and 5 bases, there was a span of 12 bases. This CDR3 has 14 residues. Germline-derived CDR1 and CDR2 are SEHNR and FQNEAQ (reference sequence). Full variable domain (rest looked up from reference TRBV7-9 and TRBJ2-7): DTGVSQNPRHKITKRGQNVTFRCDPISEHNRLYWYRQTLGQGPEFLTYFQNEAQLEKSRLLSDRFSAERPKGSFSTLEIQRTEQGDSAMYLCASSLVTGMDEQYFGPGTRLTVT.

The chain uses TRBV24-1 and TRBJ2-1; D is possibly TRBD1 (6 bases). The CDR3 extends over 13 amino acids. The germline V gene has CDR1 KGHDR and CDR2 SFDVKD. V was clipped by 2 bases and J by 6 bases, with 7 bases between them. This CDR3 is CATSDWTVNEQFF. In DNA, the CDR3 is TGTGCCACCAGTGATTGGACAGTCAATGAGCAGTTCTTC.

This clonotype has a handful of counts. The rearrangement links TRBV11-3 to TRBJ1-3; 8 nucleotides match TRBD1. CDR3 length equals 16 residues. Per the germline V gene, CDR1 is SGHNT and CDR2 is YENEEA. V was pared by 5 bases and J by 0 bases, with 6 bases of the junction left unmatched. The CDR3 spells CASSAWDRSSGNTIYF. CDR3 coding DNA: TGTGCCAGCAGCGCCTGGGACAGGTCCTCTGGAAACACCATATATTTT.

This clonotype showed up many times. The chain has TRBV7-2 and TRBJ1-1; possible D gene TRBD1, 5 bases. Germline V gene lookup returns CDR1 SGHTA and CDR2 FQGNSA. V was trimmed by 2 bases and J by 3 bases, leaving 10 bases between them. The CDR3 extends over 14 amino acids. Here the CDR3 DNA reads TGTGCCAGCAGCTTACAGGGTCTATACACTGAAGCTTTCTTT. This codes for CASSLQGLYTEAFF. The full variable domain, with the rest looked up from reference TRBV7-2 and TRBJ1-1, is GAGVSQSPSNKVTEKGKDVELRCDPISGHTALYWYRQSLGQGLEFLIYFQGNSAPDKSGLPSDRFSAERTGGSVSTLTIQRTQQEDSAVYLCASSLQGLYTEAFFGQGTRLTVV.

This clonotype was seen a handful of times. The V and J genes are TRBV4-3 and TRBJ2-1; D is unclear. The germline V gene encodes CDR1 LGHNA and CDR2 YSLEER. The V end was cut by 3 bases, the J end by 8 bases, with 17 bases between. This CDR3 contains 15 residues. For the CDR3, the DNA is TGCGCCAGCAGCCAGTTATCAGGTGTATCGGATGAGCAGTTCTTC. The encoded protein is CASSQLSGVSDEQFF.

The sample holds a few counts of this clonotype. The J gene is TRBJ2-3, the V gene TRBV4-1; TRBD2 matches at 11 bases. With V trimmed by 4 bases and J by 3 bases, 6 bases remained unmatched. The CDR3 is made up of 16 amino acids. Germline CDR1 MGHRA, CDR2 YSYEKL. DNA of the CDR3: TGCGCCAGCAGCCCCTCTAGCGGGGGGTCGACAGATACGCAGTATTTT. As protein: CASSPSSGGSTDTQYF.

This clonotype was seen only a few times. CDR3 region: CSARDTEYQETQYF. The CDR3 DNA reads TGCAGTGCTCGGGACACTGAGTACCAAGAGACCCAGTACTTC. The chain has TRBV20-1 and TRBJ2-5, with D tentatively TRBD1 (6 bases). CDR1 and CDR2 (germline): DFQATT, SNEGSKA (reference sequence). This CDR3 region has 14 residues. V was pared by 5 bases and J by 0 bases, with 13 bases between.

The rearrangement uses TRBV29-1 and TRBJ2-7; TRBD2 matches at 13 bases. This CDR3 is built from 16 residues. The trim removed 0 bases at V and 3 bases at J, leaving 5 bases unmatched. Germline CDR1 SQVTM, CDR2 ANQGSEA. DNA for the CDR3: TGCAGCGTTGAAGAGGGACTAGCGGGATTTTACTACGAGCAGTACTTC. Protein: CSVEEGLAGFYYEQYF.

This clonotype appeared a few times. The V call is TRBV9, the J call TRBJ2-3, with a tentative D call TRBD2 (7 bases). CDR1 and CDR2 (germline): SGDLS, YYNGEE. V shed 0 bases and J shed 6 bases, with 11 bases lying between them. The CDR3 totals 14 residues. CDR3 sequence (DNA): TGTGCCAGCAGCGTAGTGGGGGGGCCGGATACGCAGTATTTT. This encodes CASSVVGGPDTQYF.

This clonotype was seen a few times. The chain employs TRBV7-2 and TRBJ2-3, with 10 bases lining up with TRBD2. The CDR3 totals 14 residues. Looked up from germline, CDR1 is SGHTA and CDR2 is FQGNSA. With 6 bases clipped from V and 6 bases from J, the junction kept 6 bases outside the gene matches. CDR3 bases: TGTGCCAGCAGAGCGGGAGGGGGGTTCGATACGCAGTATTTT. This encodes CASRAGGGFDTQYF.

A few counts support this clonotype. The rearrangement links TRBV20-1 to TRBJ2-1; D not resolved. The V gene's germline CDR1 is DFQATT and CDR2 SNEGSKA (reference sequence). Trimming left V 3 bases short and J 0 bases short, with 12 bases between. The CDR3 covers 15 residues. The DNA of the CDR3 is TGCAGTGCTAGCAATGTGGGAAGCTCCTACAATGAGCAGTTCTTC. Its translation: CSASNVGSSYNEQFF.

The rearrangement joins TRBV7-8 to TRBJ2-1; 13 bases are shared with TRBD2. With 5 bases clipped from V and 7 bases from J, the junction kept 8 bases outside the gene matches. Germline CDR1 and CDR2: SGHVS and FQNEAQ. The CDR3 spans 16 residues. As DNA, the CDR3 is TGTGCCAGCAGCCTACTAGCGGGAGGGCCGCGGAATGAGCAGTTCTTC. The encoded protein is CASSLLAGGPRNEQFF.

This chain uses TRBV24-1 with TRBJ2-6, with D perhaps TRBD1 (5 bases). Germline V gene sequence: CDR1 KGHDR, CDR2 SFDVKD. The CDR3 has 17 amino acids. V was shortened by 1 base and J by 0 bases, with 9 bases between the two germline ends. CDR3 nucleotide sequence: TGTGCCACCAGTGATTTCGACAGTAGCTCTGGGGCCAACGTCCTGACTTTC. It yields the protein CATSDFDSSSGANVLTF.

This chain joins TRBV9 and TRBJ2-1, with 7 bases aligning to TRBD1. Germline V lookup: CDR1 SGDLS, CDR2 YYNGEE. The CDR3 spans 17 residues. The junction had 11 bases not matched to a gene; V was cut back by 4 bases and J by 1 base. CDR3 in amino acids: CASSNGDRQLSYNEQFF. The DNA for the CDR3 is TGTGCCAGCAGCAACGGGGACAGACAATTATCCTACAATGAGCAGTTCTTC.

This clonotype occurred a few times. The V gene is TRBV20-1, the J gene TRBJ2-7, with D tentatively TRBD1 or TRBD2 (5 bases each). Germline-derived CDR1 and CDR2 are DFQATT and SNEGSKA (reference sequence). The germline V and J ends were trimmed by 2 bases and 0 bases, with 20 bases remaining between them. The CDR3 consists of 17 residues. CDR3 region: CSARQGLGLTSSYEQYF. DNA for the CDR3: TGCAGTGCTAGACAGGGTCTCGGGCTCACTAGCTCCTACGAGCAGTACTTC.

The chain has TRBV24-1 and TRBJ2-1; TRBD1 aligns across 7 bases. Germline-derived CDR1 and CDR2 are KGHDR and SFDVKD. The CDR3 extends over 17 amino acids. Trimming removed 3 bases from V and 0 bases from J; junction bases left unmatched: 7. The CDR3 spells CATSDIGTDSSYNEQFF. CDR3 nucleotide sequence: TGTGCCACCAGTGATATCGGGACAGACAGCTCCTACAATGAGCAGTTCTTC.

The V call is TRBV7-9, the J call TRBJ2-1, with D perhaps TRBD1 (6 bases). CDR3 length: 15 residues. Germline CDR1 reads SEHNR; CDR2 reads FQNEAQ (reference sequence). V shed 5 bases and J shed 4 bases, with 15 bases lying between them. DNA for the CDR3: TGTGCCAGCAGCCAACTCTCAGGGGCTTACAATGAGCAGTTCTTC. Its translation: CASSQLSGAYNEQFF.

The rearrangement uses TRBV29-1 and TRBJ2-2; 9 bases line up with TRBD2. The V gene end was trimmed by 7 bases and the J gene end by 6 bases; junction bases not matched to a gene: 9. CDR1 is SQVTM and CDR2 is ANQGSEA in the germline V gene. The CDR3 length is 14 residues. The CDR3 spells CSAAPSGVAGELFF. Here the CDR3 DNA reads TGCAGCGCCGCTCCTAGCGGGGTTGCCGGGGAGCTGTTTTTT.

This chain joins TRBV20-1 and TRBJ2-7; 10 bases map to TRBD1. Germline V gene lookup returns CDR1 DFQATT and CDR2 SNEGSKA (reference sequence). Trimming cost V 6 bases and J 4 bases; bases outside gene matches: 9. The CDR3 has 14 residues. The CDR3 region is CSADQTGGLYEQYF. CDR3 in DNA: TGCAGTGCGGATCAGACAGGGGGCTTGTACGAGCAGTACTTC.

The sample holds a few counts of this clonotype. The chain is built from TRBV5-6 and TRBJ2-2, with unresolved D. Looked up from germline, CDR1 is SGHDT and CDR2 is YYEEEE. Trimming shortened V by 1 base and J by 6 bases, and 7 bases separated the two germline ends. The CDR3 loop spans 13 amino acids. CDR3 loop: CASSLSASGELFF. The CDR3 nucleotides read TGTGCCAGCAGCTTGTCGGCCTCCGGGGAGCTGTTTTTT. The whole variable domain, remainder taken from reference TRBV5-6 and TRBJ2-2, is DAGVTQSPTHLIKTRGQQVTLRCSPKSGHDTVSWYQQALGQGPQFIFQYYEEEERQRGNFPDRFSGHQFPNYSSELNVNALLLGDSALYLCASSLSASGELFFGEGSRLTVL.

This clonotype came up a few times. The V and J genes are TRBV5-1 and TRBJ1-4; D is undetermined. Germline V lookup: CDR1 SGHRS, CDR2 YFSETQ. The CDR3 spans 11 residues. V gave up 2 bases and J gave up 6 bases, with 2 bases separating them. The CDR3 coding sequence is TGCGCCAGCAGCTTTGATGAAAAACTGTTTTTT. Protein product: CASSFDEKLFF.

V usage is TRBV11-2 and J usage is TRBJ2-2; 7 nucleotides match TRBD1. Germline V gene sequence: CDR1 SGHAT, CDR2 FQNNGV. J was trimmed by 6 bases and V by 3 bases; bases with no gene match: 4. This CDR3 comprises 14 residues. This CDR3 reads CASSFSTGAGELFF. The DNA for the CDR3 is TGTGCCAGCAGCTTTAGTACAGGGGCCGGGGAGCTGTTTTTT.

V and J are TRBV7-9 and TRBJ2-7; 9 positions match TRBD2. Trimming took 4 bases from V and 5 from J; bases not matched to a gene: 15. This CDR3 has 17 residues. Germline V lookup: CDR1 SEHNR, CDR2 FQNEAQ (reference sequence). The CDR3 sequence is CASSSSSLAGPSHEQYF. The CDR3 bases are TGTGCCAGCAGCTCAAGCAGCCTAGCGGGACCTTCCCACGAGCAGTACTTC.

This clonotype has a handful of counts. The V call is TRBV20-1, the J call TRBJ2-7; D might be TRBD1 or TRBD2, each matching 5 bases. The V end lost 6 bases, the J end lost 4 bases, and 16 bases lay between the germline ends. In germline, CDR1 is DFQATT, CDR2 SNEGSKA (reference sequence). The CDR3 spans 13 residues. CDR3 in DNA: TGCAGTGCCCGCGACTACAGGCAGTACGAGCAGTACTTC. Translation: CSARDYRQYEQYF.

This clonotype was recorded many times. The rearrangement uses TRBV13 and TRBJ1-3; D not resolved. Germline CDR1 is PRHDT and CDR2 is FYEKMQ (reference sequence). The ends were cut back, 1 base at V and 0 bases at J, with 10 bases in the middle. This CDR3 is 16 amino acids long. Written as DNA, the CDR3 is TGTGCCAGCAGCTTAGAGTCCCTGAGCTCTGGAAACACCATATATTTT. Its translation is CASSLESLSSGNTIYF.

The chain combines TRBV12-3 or TRBV12-4 with TRBJ1-1, with 7 nucleotides matching TRBD1. V lost 6 bases and J lost 2; bases outside the gene matches: 6. The CDR3 extends over 14 amino acids. The CDR3 loop reads CASRYRGFNTEAFF. As DNA, the CDR3 is TGTGCCAGCAGATACAGGGGCTTCAACACTGAAGCTTTCTTT.

The rearrangement links TRBV7-3 to TRBJ2-3; TRBD2 matches 7 bases. CDR1 and CDR2 from the germline V gene are SGHTA and FQGTGA. The CDR3 has 14 amino acids. V trimming: 5 bases; J trimming: 6 bases; junction bases outside the gene matches: 8. In nucleotides, the CDR3 is TGTGCCAGCAGCCCGACATTGGGGGGGGATACGCAGTATTTT. It specifies CASSPTLGGDTQYF.

The chain is built from TRBV20-1 and TRBJ2-3; D might be TRBD1 (6 bases). The length of the CDR3 is 13 residues. Germline assignment: CDR1 DFQATT and CDR2 SNEGSKA (reference sequence). The ends were cut back, 6 bases at V and 4 bases at J, with 14 bases in the middle. The CDR3 sequence: CSAKSHRADTQYF. CDR3 DNA: TGCAGTGCCAAATCCCACAGGGCAGATACGCAGTATTTT.

This chain uses TRBV7-6 with TRBJ2-1, with D perhaps matching TRBD1 (6 bases). CDR3 size: 11 residues. CDR1 is SGHVS, CDR2 FNYEAQ, per germline. V was shortened by 4 bases and J by 10 bases, with 8 bases between the two germline ends. CDR3 DNA: TGTGCCAGCAGCTCAGGGGAGGAGCAGTTCTTC. This sequence encodes CASSSGEEQFF.